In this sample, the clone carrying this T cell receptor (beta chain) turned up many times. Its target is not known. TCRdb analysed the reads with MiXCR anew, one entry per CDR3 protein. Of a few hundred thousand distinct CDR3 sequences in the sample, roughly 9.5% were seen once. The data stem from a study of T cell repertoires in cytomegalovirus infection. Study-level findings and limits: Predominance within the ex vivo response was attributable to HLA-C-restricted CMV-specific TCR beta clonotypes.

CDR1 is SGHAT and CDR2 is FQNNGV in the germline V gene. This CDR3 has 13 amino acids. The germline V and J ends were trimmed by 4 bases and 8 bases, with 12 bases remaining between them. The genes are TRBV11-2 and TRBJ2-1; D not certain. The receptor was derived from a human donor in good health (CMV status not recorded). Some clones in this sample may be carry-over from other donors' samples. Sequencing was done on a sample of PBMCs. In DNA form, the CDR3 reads TGTGCCAGCAGCTCGCCCCATAGCTATGAGCAGTTCTTC. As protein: CASSSPHSYEQFF.